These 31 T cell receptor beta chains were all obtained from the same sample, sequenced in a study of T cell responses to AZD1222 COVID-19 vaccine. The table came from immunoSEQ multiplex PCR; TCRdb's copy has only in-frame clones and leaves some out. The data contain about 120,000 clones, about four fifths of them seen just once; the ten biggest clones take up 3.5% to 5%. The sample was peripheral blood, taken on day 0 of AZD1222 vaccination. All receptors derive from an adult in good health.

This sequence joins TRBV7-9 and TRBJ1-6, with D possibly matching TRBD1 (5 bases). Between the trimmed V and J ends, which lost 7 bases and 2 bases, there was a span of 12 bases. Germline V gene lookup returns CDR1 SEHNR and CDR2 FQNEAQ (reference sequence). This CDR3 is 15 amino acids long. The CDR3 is CASTSGQPYNSPLHF. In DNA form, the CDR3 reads TGTGCCAGCACATCCGGACAACCCTATAATTCACCCCTCCACTTT.

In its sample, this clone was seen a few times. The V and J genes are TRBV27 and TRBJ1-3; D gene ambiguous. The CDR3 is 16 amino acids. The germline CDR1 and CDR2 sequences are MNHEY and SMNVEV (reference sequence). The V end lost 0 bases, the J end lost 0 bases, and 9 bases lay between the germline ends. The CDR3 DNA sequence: TGTGCCAGCAGTTTATCGGCCGGATTCTCTGGAAACACCATATATTTT. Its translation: CASSLSAGFSGNTIYF.

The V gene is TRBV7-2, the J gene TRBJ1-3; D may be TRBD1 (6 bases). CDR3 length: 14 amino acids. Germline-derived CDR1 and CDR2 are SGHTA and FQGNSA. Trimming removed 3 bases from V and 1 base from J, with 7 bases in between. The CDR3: CASSFQGSGNTIYF. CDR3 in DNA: TGTGCCAGCAGCTTTCAGGGGTCTGGAAACACCATATATTTT.

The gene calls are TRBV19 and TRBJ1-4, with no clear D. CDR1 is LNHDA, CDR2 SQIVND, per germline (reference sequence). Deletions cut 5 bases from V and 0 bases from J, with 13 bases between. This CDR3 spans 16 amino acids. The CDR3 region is CASSRIGTSTNEKLFF. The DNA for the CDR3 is TGTGCCAGTAGTCGGATAGGAACTTCAACTAATGAAAAACTGTTTTTT. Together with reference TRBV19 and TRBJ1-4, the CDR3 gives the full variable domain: DGGITQSPKYLFRKEGQNVTLSCEQNLNHDAMYWYRQDPGQGLRLIYYSQIVNDFQKGDIAEGYSVSREKKESFPLTVTSAQKNPTAFYLCASSRIGTSTNEKLFFGSGTQLSVL.

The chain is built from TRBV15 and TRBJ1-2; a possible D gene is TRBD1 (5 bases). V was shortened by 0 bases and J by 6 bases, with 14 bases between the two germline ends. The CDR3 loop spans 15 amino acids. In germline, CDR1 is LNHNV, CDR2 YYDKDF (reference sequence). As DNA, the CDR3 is TGTGCCACCAGCAGAGATCGGAGGGGAGATCATGGCTACACCTTC. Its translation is CATSRDRRGDHGYTF.

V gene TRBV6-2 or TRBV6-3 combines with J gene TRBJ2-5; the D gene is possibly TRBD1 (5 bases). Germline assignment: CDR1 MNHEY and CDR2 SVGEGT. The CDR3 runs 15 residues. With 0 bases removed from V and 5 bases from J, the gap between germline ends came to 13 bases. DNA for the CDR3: TGTGCCAGCAGTTACTCGAAATCTGGGGCCGAGACCCAGTACTTC. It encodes CASSYSKSGAETQYF.

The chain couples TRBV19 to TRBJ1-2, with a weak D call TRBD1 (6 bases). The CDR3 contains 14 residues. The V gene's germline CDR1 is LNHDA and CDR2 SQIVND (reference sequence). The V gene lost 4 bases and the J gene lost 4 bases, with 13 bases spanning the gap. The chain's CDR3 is CASSSDRLFYGYTF. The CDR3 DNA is TGTGCCAGTAGTAGTGACAGGCTCTTCTATGGCTACACCTTC.

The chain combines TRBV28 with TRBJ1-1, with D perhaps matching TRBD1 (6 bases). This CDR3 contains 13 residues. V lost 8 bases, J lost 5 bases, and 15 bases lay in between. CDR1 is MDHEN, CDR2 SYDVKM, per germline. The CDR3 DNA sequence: TGTGCCAGCGTGAGAGGGGGGGGGACTGAAGCTTTCTTT. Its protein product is CASVRGGGTEAFF.

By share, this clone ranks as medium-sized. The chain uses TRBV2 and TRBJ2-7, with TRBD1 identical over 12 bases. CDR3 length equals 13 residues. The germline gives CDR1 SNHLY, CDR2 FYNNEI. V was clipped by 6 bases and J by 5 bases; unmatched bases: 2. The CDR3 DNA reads TGTGCCAGCAGCGGGGACAGGGGGCACGAGCAGTACTTC. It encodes CASSGDRGHEQYF.

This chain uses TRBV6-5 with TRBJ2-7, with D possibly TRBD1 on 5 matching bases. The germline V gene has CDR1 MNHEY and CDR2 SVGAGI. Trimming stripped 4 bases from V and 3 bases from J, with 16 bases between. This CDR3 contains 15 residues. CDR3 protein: CASSSHGVRVYEQYF. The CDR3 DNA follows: TGTGCCAGCAGTTCTCACGGCGTCAGGGTCTACGAGCAGTACTTC.

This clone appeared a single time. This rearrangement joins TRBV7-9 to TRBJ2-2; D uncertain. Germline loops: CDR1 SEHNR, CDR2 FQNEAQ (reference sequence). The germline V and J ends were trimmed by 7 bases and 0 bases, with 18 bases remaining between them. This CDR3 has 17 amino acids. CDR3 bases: TGTGCCAGCAACCCCCCCGGGCAGGCCTCGAACACCGGGGAGCTGTTTTTT. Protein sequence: CASNPPGQASNTGELFF. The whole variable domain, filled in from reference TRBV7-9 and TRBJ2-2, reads DTGVSQNPRHKITKRGQNVTFRCDPISEHNRLYWYRQTLGQGPEFLTYFQNEAQLEKSRLLSDRFSAERPKGSFSTLEIQRTEQGDSAMYLCASNPPGQASNTGELFFGEGSRLTVL.

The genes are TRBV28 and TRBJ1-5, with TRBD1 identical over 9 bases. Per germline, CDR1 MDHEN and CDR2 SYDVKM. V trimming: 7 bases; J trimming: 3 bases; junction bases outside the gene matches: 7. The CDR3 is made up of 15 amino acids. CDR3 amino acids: CASIYRDRVNQPQHF. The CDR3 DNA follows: TGTGCCAGCATCTACCGGGACAGGGTCAATCAGCCCCAGCATTTT.

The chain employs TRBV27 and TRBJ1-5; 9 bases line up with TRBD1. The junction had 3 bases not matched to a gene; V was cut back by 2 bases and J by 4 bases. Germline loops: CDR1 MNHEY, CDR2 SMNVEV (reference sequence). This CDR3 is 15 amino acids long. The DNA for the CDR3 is TGTGCCAGCAGTTTACTCGGGACAGGGAATCAGCCCCAGCATTTT. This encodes CASSLLGTGNQPQHF.

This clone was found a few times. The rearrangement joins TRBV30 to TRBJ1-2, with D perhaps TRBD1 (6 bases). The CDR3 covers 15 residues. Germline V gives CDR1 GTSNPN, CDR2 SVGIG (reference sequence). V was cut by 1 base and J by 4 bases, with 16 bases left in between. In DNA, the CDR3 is TGTGCCTGGAGTGAAGGATTACAGGGAGTCTATGGCTACACCTTC. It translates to CAWSEGLQGVYGYTF. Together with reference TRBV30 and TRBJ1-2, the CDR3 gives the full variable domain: SQTIHQWPATLVQPVGSPLSLECTVEGTSNPNLYWYRQAAGRGLQLLFYSVGIGQISSEVPQNLSASRPQDRQFILSSKKLLLSDSGFYLCAWSEGLQGVYGYTFGSGTRLTVV.

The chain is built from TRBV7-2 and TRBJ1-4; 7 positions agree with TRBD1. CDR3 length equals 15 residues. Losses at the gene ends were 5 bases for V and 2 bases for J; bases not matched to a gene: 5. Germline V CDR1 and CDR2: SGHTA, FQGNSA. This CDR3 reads CASSTHRGTNEKLFF. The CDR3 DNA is TGTGCCAGCAGCACTCACAGGGGTACTAATGAAAAACTGTTTTTT.

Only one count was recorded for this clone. The CDR3 coding sequence is TGTGCCGGGGGGGGGATTCAGCAGCCCCAGCATTTT. The encoded protein is CAGGGIQQPQHF. The J gene is TRBJ1-5, the V gene TRBV28, with TRBD1 as a possible D gene (5 bases). The V gene lost 11 bases and the J gene lost 7 bases, with 15 bases spanning the gap. Germline assignment: CDR1 MDHEN and CDR2 SYDVKM. The CDR3 is 12 residues long.

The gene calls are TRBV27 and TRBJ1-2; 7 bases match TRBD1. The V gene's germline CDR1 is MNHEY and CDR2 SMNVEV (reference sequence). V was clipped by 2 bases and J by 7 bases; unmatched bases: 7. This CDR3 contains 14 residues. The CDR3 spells CASSLRQGSVGYTF. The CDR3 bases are TGTGCCAGCAGTTTAAGACAGGGTTCTGTTGGCTACACCTTC.

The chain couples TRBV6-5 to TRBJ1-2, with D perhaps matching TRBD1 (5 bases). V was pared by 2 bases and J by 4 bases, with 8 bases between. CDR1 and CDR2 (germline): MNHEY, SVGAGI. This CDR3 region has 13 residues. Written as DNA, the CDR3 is TGTGCCAGCAGTTACGAGGGGCGCTATGGCTACACCTTC. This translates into CASSYEGRYGYTF.

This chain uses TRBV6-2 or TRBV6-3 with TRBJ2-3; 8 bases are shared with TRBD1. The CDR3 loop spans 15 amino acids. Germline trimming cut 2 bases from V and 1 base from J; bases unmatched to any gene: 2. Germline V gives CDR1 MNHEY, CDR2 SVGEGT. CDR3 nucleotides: TGTGCCAGCAGTTACCCGACAGGGGGCACAGATACGCAGTATTTT. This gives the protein CASSYPTGGTDTQYF.

The CDR3 region has the DNA TGTGCCAGCAGTACCCAGGGGAACACTGAAGCTTTCTTT. It encodes CASSTQGNTEAFF. The rearrangement links TRBV2 to TRBJ1-1; TRBD1 might be the D (5 bases). CDR1 and CDR2 from the germline V gene are SNHLY and FYNNEI. This CDR3 is 13 amino acids long. V gave up 5 bases and J gave up 1 base, with 8 bases separating them.

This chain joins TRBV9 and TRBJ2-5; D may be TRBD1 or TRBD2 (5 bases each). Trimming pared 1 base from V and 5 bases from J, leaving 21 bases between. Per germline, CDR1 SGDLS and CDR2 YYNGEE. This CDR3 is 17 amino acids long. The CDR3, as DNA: TGTGCCAGCAGCGTATCATCCCCGAGGGGCGGCTGGGAGACCCAGTACTTC. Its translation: CASSVSSPRGGWETQYF.

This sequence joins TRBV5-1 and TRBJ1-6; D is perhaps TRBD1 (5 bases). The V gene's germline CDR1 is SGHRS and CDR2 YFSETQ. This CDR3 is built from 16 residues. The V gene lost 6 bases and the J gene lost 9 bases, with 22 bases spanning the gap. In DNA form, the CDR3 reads TGCGCCAGCACCCGATCTGGCAGGGAAGTAGGTTCACCCCTCCACTTT. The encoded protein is CASTRSGREVGSPLHF.

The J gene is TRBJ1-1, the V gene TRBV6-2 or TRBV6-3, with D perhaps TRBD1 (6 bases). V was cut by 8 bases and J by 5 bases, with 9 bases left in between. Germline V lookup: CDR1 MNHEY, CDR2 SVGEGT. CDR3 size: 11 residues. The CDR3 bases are TGTGCCAGCTGCCAGGGGACTGAAGCTTTCTTT. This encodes CASCQGTEAFF.

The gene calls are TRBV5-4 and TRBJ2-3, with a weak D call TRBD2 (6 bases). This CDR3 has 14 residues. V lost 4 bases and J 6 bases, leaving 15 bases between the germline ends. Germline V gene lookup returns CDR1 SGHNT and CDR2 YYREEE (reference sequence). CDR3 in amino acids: CASSGGYQMDTQYF. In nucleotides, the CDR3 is TGTGCCAGCAGCGGGGGGTACCAGATGGATACGCAGTATTTT.

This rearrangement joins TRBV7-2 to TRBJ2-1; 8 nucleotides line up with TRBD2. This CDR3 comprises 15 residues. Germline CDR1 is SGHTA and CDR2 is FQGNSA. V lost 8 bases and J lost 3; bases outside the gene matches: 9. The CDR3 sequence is CASAPGGTSYNEQFF. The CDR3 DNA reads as TGTGCCAGCGCGCCGGGGGGGACTAGCTACAATGAGCAGTTCTTC.

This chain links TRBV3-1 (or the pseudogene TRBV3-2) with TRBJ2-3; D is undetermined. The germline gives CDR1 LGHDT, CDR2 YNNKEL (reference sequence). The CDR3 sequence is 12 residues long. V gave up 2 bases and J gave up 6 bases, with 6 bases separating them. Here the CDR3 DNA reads TGTGCCAGCAGCCAATACCCCGATACGCAGTATTTT. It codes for CASSQYPDTQYF.

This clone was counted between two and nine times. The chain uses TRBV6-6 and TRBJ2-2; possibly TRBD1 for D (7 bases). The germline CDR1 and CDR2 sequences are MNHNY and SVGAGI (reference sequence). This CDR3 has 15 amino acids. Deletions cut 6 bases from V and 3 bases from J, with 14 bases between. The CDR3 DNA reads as TGTGCCAGCAGACCGGACAGGAGGGACACCGGGGAGCTGTTTTTT. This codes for CASRPDRRDTGELFF.

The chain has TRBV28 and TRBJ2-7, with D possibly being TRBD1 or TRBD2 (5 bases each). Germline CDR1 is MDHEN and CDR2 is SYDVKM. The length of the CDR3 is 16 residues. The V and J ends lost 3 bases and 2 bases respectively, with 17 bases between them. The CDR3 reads CASSFPPGTAPYEQYF. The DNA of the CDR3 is TGTGCCAGCAGTTTTCCCCCCGGGACGGCTCCCTACGAGCAGTACTTC.

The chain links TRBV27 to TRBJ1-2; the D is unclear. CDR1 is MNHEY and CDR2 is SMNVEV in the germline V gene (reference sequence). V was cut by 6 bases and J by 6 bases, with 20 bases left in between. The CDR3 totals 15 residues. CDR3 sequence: CASSPAGPSTDGYTF. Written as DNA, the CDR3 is TGTGCCAGCAGCCCCGCGGGCCCATCGACGGATGGCTACACCTTC.

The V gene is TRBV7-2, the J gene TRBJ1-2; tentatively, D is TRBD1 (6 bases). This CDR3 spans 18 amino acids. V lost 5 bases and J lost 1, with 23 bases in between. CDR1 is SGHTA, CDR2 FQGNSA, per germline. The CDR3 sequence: CASSQPRVRTANNYGYTF. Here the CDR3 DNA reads TGTGCCAGCAGCCAACCCCGAGTCAGGACAGCTAATAACTATGGCTACACCTTC.

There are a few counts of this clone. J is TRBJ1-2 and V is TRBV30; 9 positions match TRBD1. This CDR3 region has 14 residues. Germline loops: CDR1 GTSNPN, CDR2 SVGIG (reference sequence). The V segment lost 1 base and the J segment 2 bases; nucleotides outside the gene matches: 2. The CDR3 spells CAWSAGTGNYGYTF. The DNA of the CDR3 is TGTGCCTGGAGTGCAGGGACAGGGAACTATGGCTACACCTTC.